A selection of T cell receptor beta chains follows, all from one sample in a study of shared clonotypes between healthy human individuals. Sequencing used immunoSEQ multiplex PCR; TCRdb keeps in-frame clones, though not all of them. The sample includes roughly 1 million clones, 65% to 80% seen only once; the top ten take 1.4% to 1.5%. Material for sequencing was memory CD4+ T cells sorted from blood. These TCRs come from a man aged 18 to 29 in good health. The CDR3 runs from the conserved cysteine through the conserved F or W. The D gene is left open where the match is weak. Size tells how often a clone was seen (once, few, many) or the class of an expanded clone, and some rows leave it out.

CDR3: CASSLDGNYGYTF; DNA: TGTGCCAGTAGTTTGGACGGGAACTATGGCTACACCTTC; D: -; length: 13; V: TRBV19; J: TRBJ1-2; size: few
CDR3: CASSTGQGDQPQHF; DNA: TGTGCCAGCAGTACGGGACAGGGCGATCAGCCCCAGCATTTT; D: TRBD1; length: 14; V: TRBV7-2; J: TRBJ1-5; size: -
CDR3: CASNYLRGAETQYF; DNA: TGTGCCAGCAACTATCTCAGGGGTGCAGAGACCCAGTACTTC; D: -; length: 14; V: TRBV7-2; J: TRBJ2-5; size: -
CDR3: CASSLGGGNYGYTF; DNA: TGTGCCAGCAGCTTAGGGGGAGGGAACTATGGCTACACCTTC; D: -; length: 14; V: TRBV7-2; J: TRBJ1-2; size: -
CDR3: CASSTNRGDNTEAFF; DNA: TGTGCCAGCAGCACCAACAGGGGGGACAACACTGAAGCTTTCTTT; D: TRBD1; length: 15; V: TRBV11-3; J: TRBJ1-1; size: -
CDR3: CASSGHQNTGELFF; DNA: TGTGCCAGCAGTGGGCACCAGAACACCGGGGAGCTGTTTTTT; D: -; length: 14; V: TRBV11-3; J: TRBJ2-2; size: -
CDR3: CASSLLVTVDGTGELFF; DNA: TGCGCCAGCAGCTTGCTTGTAACAGTGGATGGGACCGGGGAGCTGTTTTTT; D: -; length: 17; V: TRBV5-1; J: TRBJ2-2; size: -
CDR3: CASSLSRHYEQYF; DNA: TGTGCCAGCAGCTTATCACGACACTACGAGCAGTACTTC; D: -; length: 13; V: TRBV7-2; J: TRBJ2-7; size: -
CDR3: CASSQDYGTGELFF; DNA: TGCGCCAGCAGCCAAGATTACGGCACCGGGGAGCTGTTTTTT; D: -; length: 14; V: TRBV4-3; J: TRBJ2-2; size: -
CDR3: CASSSRESGNTIYF; DNA: TGTGCCAGCAGCTCCCGGGAGTCTGGAAACACCATATATTTT; D: -; length: 14; V: TRBV5-4; J: TRBJ1-3; size: once
CDR3: CASSHIGTGFYEQYF; DNA: TGTGCCAGCAGCCACATAGGGACAGGGTTTTACGAGCAGTACTTC; D: TRBD1; length: 15; V: TRBV14; J: TRBJ2-7; size: -
CDR3: CASSLSNGVQETQYF; DNA: TGTGCCAGCAGTTTATCTAACGGAGTACAAGAGACCCAGTACTTC; D: -; length: 15; V: TRBV27; J: TRBJ2-5; size: -
CDR3: CASSPDSYNSPLHF; DNA: TGCGCCAGCAGTCCCGACAGTTATAATTCACCCCTCCACTTT; D: -; length: 14; V: TRBV10-2; J: TRBJ1-6; size: once
CDR3: CATAKAGRGANVLTF; DNA: TGTGCCACCGCCAAGGCGGGGCGAGGGGCCAACGTCCTGACTTTC; D: -; length: 15; V: TRBV15; J: TRBJ2-6; size: -
CDR3: CARSVRDLKNTGELFF; DNA: TGTGCCAGAAGCGTCCGGGACTTGAAGAACACCGGGGAGCTGTTTTTT; D: -; length: 16; V: TRBV5-3; J: TRBJ2-2; size: -
CDR3: CASFNRGLNSPLHF; DNA: TGTGCCAGCTTTAACAGGGGACTTAATTCACCCCTCCACTTT; D: TRBD1; length: 14; V: TRBV6-1; J: TRBJ1-6; size: -
CDR3: CASSVAGGPYEQYF; DNA: TGTGCCAGCAGCGTAGCGGGGGGCCCCTACGAGCAGTACTTC; D: -; length: 14; V: TRBV9; J: TRBJ2-7; size: once
CDR3: CASSPRQGGAGANVLTF; DNA: TGTGCCAGCTCACCCCGGCAGGGAGGTGCTGGGGCCAACGTCCTGACTTTC; D: -; length: 17; V: TRBV18; J: TRBJ2-6; size: -
CDR3: CAISEAAAEQFF; DNA: TGTGCCATCAGTGAGGCGGCAGCTGAGCAGTTCTTC; D: -; length: 12; V: TRBV10-3; J: TRBJ2-1; size: -
CDR3: CASKIGTAYGYTF; DNA: TGTGCCAGCAAAATTGGGACGGCTTATGGCTACACCTTC; D: -; length: 13; V: TRBV7-9; J: TRBJ1-2; size: -
CDR3: CASTQGANTEAFF; DNA: TGTGCCAGCACCCAGGGAGCGAACACTGAAGCTTTCTTT; D: -; length: 13; V: TRBV18; J: TRBJ1-1; size: -
CDR3: CASRDRDRNTEAFF; DNA: TGTGCCAGCAGGGACCGGGACCGGAACACTGAAGCTTTCTTT; D: -; length: 14; V: TRBV27; J: TRBJ1-1; size: -
CDR3: CASSLGLAPNEQFF; DNA: TGTGCCAGCAGCTTGGGACTAGCCCCCAATGAGCAGTTCTTC; D: TRBD2; length: 14; V: TRBV7-9; J: TRBJ2-1; size: -
CDR3: CARGQISSGNTIYF; DNA: TGTGCCAGAGGACAGATAAGCTCTGGAAACACCATATATTTT; D: -; length: 14; V: TRBV7-9; J: TRBJ1-3; size: -
CDR3: CAWSAGAGSYNEQFF; DNA: TGTGCCTGGAGTGCAGGGGCGGGCTCCTACAATGAGCAGTTCTTC; D: -; length: 15; V: TRBV30; J: TRBJ2-1; size: few
CDR3: CASRVAGGLVHTQYF; DNA: TGTGCCAGCAGGGTAGCGGGAGGGCTCGTTCATACGCAGTATTTT; D: TRBD2; length: 15; V: TRBV6-5; J: TRBJ2-3; size: -
CDR3: CASMNYEQYF; DNA: TGTGCCAGCATGAACTACGAGCAGTACTTC; D: -; length: 10; V: TRBV6-1; J: TRBJ2-7; size: once
CDR3: CASSQGRRGTGGSNTEAFF; DNA: TGTGCCAGCTCACAGGGGCGTCGAGGGACAGGGGGCTCGAACACTGAAGCTTTCTTT; D: TRBD1; length: 19; V: TRBV18; J: TRBJ1-1; size: -
CDR3: CASRASGKGGGELFF; DNA: TGTGCCAGCAGGGCTAGCGGGAAGGGTGGCGGGGAGCTGTTTTTT; D: TRBD2; length: 15; V: TRBV2; J: TRBJ2-2; size: -
CDR3: CASRAAGGSGEQYF; DNA: TGTGCCAGCAGAGCCGCGGGAGGATCGGGCGAGCAGTACTTC; D: TRBD2; length: 14; V: TRBV7-2; J: TRBJ2-7; size: few
CDR3: CASSRTSRGVSDEQYF; DNA: TGTGCCAGTAGCCGGACTAGTCGGGGGGTATCCGACGAGCAGTACTTC; D: TRBD2; length: 16; V: TRBV19; J: TRBJ2-7; size: -
CDR3: CASSLRGAGSPEDTQYF; DNA: TGTGCCAGCAGCTTACGAGGAGCGGGGAGCCCCGAAGATACGCAGTATTTT; D: TRBD2; length: 17; V: TRBV11-2; J: TRBJ2-3; size: -
CDR3: CASSYSNGGEAFF; DNA: TGTGCCAGCAGTTACTCGAATGGGGGAGAAGCTTTCTTT; D: -; length: 13; V: TRBV6-5; J: TRBJ1-1; size: -
CDR3: CASSPSGSNTEAFF; DNA: TGTGCCAGCAGCCCTTCGGGGTCGAACACTGAAGCTTTCTTT; D: -; length: 14; V: TRBV11-3; J: TRBJ1-1; size: -
CDR3: CASSIDGDYGYTF; DNA: TGTGCCAGTAGTATAGATGGGGACTATGGCTACACCTTC; D: -; length: 13; V: TRBV19; J: TRBJ1-2; size: -
CDR3: CASSPRRDLKGDTQYF; DNA: TGTGCCAGCTCACCACGCCGGGACCTCAAGGGGGATACGCAGTATTTT; D: -; length: 16; V: TRBV18; J: TRBJ2-3; size: few
CDR3: CASGGQGDNEQFF; DNA: TGTGCTAGTGGCGGACAGGGAGACAATGAGCAGTTCTTC; D: TRBD1; length: 13; V: TRBV12-5; J: TRBJ2-1; size: -
CDR3: CASSTGTGGSYEQYF; DNA: TGCGCCAGCAGCACCGGGACGGGGGGCTCCTACGAGCAGTACTTC; D: TRBD2; length: 15; V: TRBV5-1; J: TRBJ2-7; size: -
CDR3: CASSAGDKGIQYF; DNA: TGTGCCAGCAGTGCGGGAGACAAAGGCATTCAGTACTTC; D: -; length: 13; V: TRBV6-4; J: TRBJ2-4; size: -
CDR3: CASSVQGPGEQYF; DNA: TGTGCCAGCAGCGTCCAGGGCCCCGGCGAGCAGTACTTC; D: -; length: 13; V: TRBV7-8; J: TRBJ2-7; size: -